Presented here are 14 T cell receptor beta chains from one specimen sequenced in a study of T-cell reconstitution after alpha-beta-depleted transplantation in children. Preparation of the TCRbeta library was carried out with unique molecular identifiers. TCRdb independently ran MiXCR on the PCR reads; one entry per CDR3 protein. Here the sample spans fewer than 20,000 distinct CDR3 sequences, roughly 5.3% being singletons. This specimen consisted of PBMCs, obtained before TCRalphabeta/CD19-depleted stem cell transplant. The receptors were gathered from a boy younger than 18 with acute lymphoblastic leukemia, due to receive a stem cell transplant.

This clonotype was recorded many times. The chain combines TRBV5-6 with TRBJ1-1; possibly TRBD1 for D (5 bases). V was cut by 3 bases and J by 8 bases, with 8 bases left in between. This CDR3 comprises 11 residues. Germline loops: CDR1 SGHDT, CDR2 YYEEEE. The CDR3 nucleotides are TGTGCCAGCAGCTGGGGGGGAGAAGCTTTCTTT. Protein product: CASSWGGEAFF.

This clonotype has at least ten counts. The chain employs TRBV15 and TRBJ2-3; D possibly corresponds to TRBD2 (6 bases). Trimming removed 2 bases at V and 6 bases at J, with 15 bases between. This CDR3 comprises 15 residues. The germline V gene encodes CDR1 LNHNV and CDR2 YYDKDF (reference sequence). CDR3 amino acids: CATSRSAGLRDTQYF. The CDR3 bases are TGTGCCACCAGCAGATCAGCGGGCCTTCGGGATACGCAGTATTTT.

In its sample, this clonotype was seen many times. The chain is built from TRBV12-3 or TRBV12-4 and TRBJ1-3; D ambiguous. The CDR3 loop spans 12 amino acids. Deletions cut 6 bases from V and 2 bases from J, with 5 bases between. CDR3 DNA: TGTGCCAGCAGCGAGGCTGGAAACACCATATATTTT. Protein: CASSEAGNTIYF.

This clonotype showed up just once. The CDR3 sequence: CASCQDSPWTHTGELFF. CDR3 nucleotide sequence: TGTGCCTCCTGCCAAGATTCCCCATGGACACACACCGGGGAGCTGTTTTTT. The chain recombines TRBV3-1 with TRBJ2-2; a possible D gene is TRBD1 (5 bases). The V gene lost 11 bases and the J gene lost 3 bases, with 25 bases spanning the gap. Germline V lookup: CDR1 LGHDT, CDR2 YNNKEL (reference sequence). This CDR3 is 17 amino acids long.

At least ten counts were recorded for this clonotype. The chain has TRBV18 and TRBJ2-3; 9 positions match TRBD2. J lost 4 bases, V lost 6 bases, and 8 bases had no gene match. Germline V CDR1 and CDR2: KGHSH, LQKENI. The CDR3 spans 15 residues. The chain's CDR3 is CASSPGLAIPDTQYF. In DNA, the CDR3 is TGTGCCAGCTCCCCAGGACTAGCGATACCAGATACGCAGTATTTT.

At least ten counts were recorded for this clonotype. The chain carries TRBV4-2 and TRBJ2-7; 9 bases fit TRBD1. The CDR3 is 15 residues long. The junction had 7 bases not matched to a gene; V was cut back by 5 bases and J by 2 bases. CDR1 is LGHNA and CDR2 is YNFKEQ in the germline V gene. The CDR3 spells CASSLDRGPPYEQYF. The CDR3 bases are TGTGCCAGCAGCTTGGACAGGGGCCCTCCCTACGAGCAGTACTTC.

This clonotype qualifies as medium-sized. This chain connects TRBV5-1 to TRBJ2-2; possibly TRBD1 for D (6 bases). CDR3 length: 16 residues. The V end lost 0 bases, the J end lost 1 base, and 10 bases lay between the germline ends. The germline gives CDR1 SGHRS, CDR2 YFSETQ. The CDR3 sequence is CASSLVAGVNTGELFF. CDR3 sequence (DNA): TGCGCCAGCAGCTTGGTGGCAGGGGTGAACACCGGGGAGCTGTTTTTT.

This clonotype was counted many times. The rearrangement uses TRBV7-8 and TRBJ1-2; 8 bases are shared with TRBD1. From germline, CDR1 is SGHVS and CDR2 FQNEAQ. J gave up 5 bases and V 3 bases, and 5 bases lay outside the gene matches. The length of the CDR3 is 14 residues. CDR3 coding DNA: TGTGCCAGCAGCTTTACAGGGGGTCATTATGGCTACACCTTC. It yields the protein CASSFTGGHYGYTF.

This clonotype was picked up many times. The genes are TRBV5-1 and TRBJ2-7, with D possibly matching TRBD1 (6 bases). Germline V gives CDR1 SGHRS, CDR2 YFSETQ. The germline V and J ends were trimmed by 4 bases and 0 bases, with 11 bases remaining between them. The length of the CDR3 is 14 residues. The CDR3 nucleotides are TGCGCCAGCAGCGCGACAGGTGACTCCTACGAGCAGTACTTC. Residues: CASSATGDSYEQYF.

This clonotype has a count of ten or more. V and J are TRBV28 and TRBJ1-2; possible D gene TRBD1, 5 bases. Germline CDR1 and CDR2: MDHEN and SYDVKM. Trimming removed 5 bases from V and 4 bases from J, with 11 bases in between. The CDR3 is 13 residues long. Written as DNA, the CDR3 is TGTGCCAGCAGTCCGACAGCAAGCTATGGCTACACCTTC. Protein product: CASSPTASYGYTF.

This clonotype was counted at least ten times. The chain carries TRBV11-2 and TRBJ2-3; D unresolved. The V gene lost 0 bases and the J gene lost 3 bases, with 10 bases spanning the gap. This CDR3 is built from 15 residues. CDR1 and CDR2 (germline): SGHAT, FQNNGV. The CDR3 nucleotides are TGTGCCAGCAGCTTAGAAGTGGGGTCGACAGATACGCAGTATTTT. The encoded protein is CASSLEVGSTDTQYF.

This clonotype was recorded many times. The chain's CDR3 is CASSIQGAGVDGYEQYF. DNA for the CDR3: TGTGCCAGTAGTATACAGGGAGCGGGAGTCGACGGATACGAGCAGTACTTC. This chain links TRBV19 with TRBJ2-7, with TRBD2 matching over 8 bases. The junction had 13 bases not matched to a gene; V was cut back by 2 bases and J by 4 bases. This CDR3 is built from 17 residues. The germline CDR1 and CDR2 sequences are LNHDA and SQIVND (reference sequence).

By sample share, this clonotype is medium-sized (0.01 to 0.1%). V and J are TRBV12-3 or TRBV12-4 and TRBJ1-1; D remains ambiguous. V lost 7 bases to trimming and J lost 3 bases, with 9 bases between them. The CDR3 is 12 residues long. The CDR3 loop is CASMWRYTEAFF. CDR3 DNA: TGTGCCAGCATGTGGCGTTACACTGAAGCTTTCTTT.

This clonotype was detected a few times. The V gene is TRBV7-2, the J gene TRBJ1-2; no firm D call. V dropped 1 base and J dropped 6 bases, with 9 bases sitting between them. The CDR3 sequence is 13 residues long. Germline assignment: CDR1 SGHTA and CDR2 FQGNSA. The CDR3 region is CASSLVGQNGYTF. The CDR3 coding sequence is TGTGCCAGCAGCTTAGTGGGTCAGAATGGCTACACCTTC.